This T cell receptor (beta chain) stems from a study of T cell responses to AZD1222 COVID-19 vaccine. Whole-study findings and limits: Rises in breadth and depth of Spike-specific TCRs came after two AZD1222 doses. Nearly half of spike-specific TCRs reportedly target variant regions that are unmutated in the B.1.351 and B.1.1.7 variants. Clonal diversity may have been underestimated, and the donors were mostly white British, with more females than males. Seropositive AZD1222 recipients at baseline numbered only five or six.

Remarks on this clone: Its antigen is as yet unknown.

Germline lookup yields CDR1 MNHNS and CDR2 SASEGT. V lost 1 base, J lost 7 bases, and 13 bases lay in between. This CDR3 is built from 14 residues. Profiled with immunoSEQ multiplex PCR; TCRdb holds only in-frame clones, not every one. There are 130,000 or so clones in the sample; roughly 88% occur only once, and approximately 8.8% lies in the top ten. The V gene is TRBV6-1, the J gene TRBJ2-5; maybe TRBD2 (6 bases). The material was peripheral blood, obtained on day 0 of AZD1222 vaccination. This TCR derives from an adult in good health. This CDR3 reads CASSEVGLEGTQYF. The CDR3 DNA is TGTGCCAGCAGTGAAGTGGGACTCGAAGGGACCCAGTACTTC.